A single sample gave rise to the 26 T cell receptor beta chains below, sequenced in a study of shared clonotypes between healthy human individuals. Assay: immunoSEQ multiplex PCR; the TCRdb copy retains only in-frame clones and omits some. The repertoire holds roughly 2.4 million clones, with approximately 95% as singletons. The specimen was naive CD4+ T cells sorted from blood. The sample's subset: CD45RA+ positively selected. All receptors come from a man aged 18-30 years in good health.

This rearrangement joins TRBV28 to TRBJ2-7, with 11 nucleotides matching TRBD2. J lost 3 bases, V lost 5 bases, and 6 bases had no gene match. The CDR3 has 15 amino acids. The V gene's germline CDR1 is MDHEN and CDR2 SYDVKM. Here the CDR3 reads CASSPGLAVGYEQYF. In DNA form, the CDR3 reads TGTGCCAGCAGTCCGGGACTAGCGGTGGGCTACGAGCAGTACTTC.

The count of this clone is one. The chain couples TRBV9 to TRBJ1-6, with a weak D call TRBD1 (5 bases). Germline V gene sequence: CDR1 SGDLS, CDR2 YYNGEE. The CDR3 runs to 14 residues. V was pared by 1 base and J by 7 bases, with 9 bases between. This CDR3 reads CASSVSRANSPLHF. Written as DNA, the CDR3 is TGTGCCAGCAGCGTAAGCAGGGCCAATTCACCCCTCCACTTT.

V usage is TRBV21-1 and J usage is TRBJ1-5; TRBD1, the D gene given by the table, was not confirmed from the DNA. TRBV21-1 is an annotated pseudogene. The CDR3 loop spans 14 amino acids. In nucleotides, the CDR3 is TGTGCCAGCAGCAAAGTGGGGCGTAATCAGCCCCAGCATTTT. Translating it yields CASSKVGRNQPQHF.

The chain combines TRBV5-1 with TRBJ2-3; TRBD1 matches 7 bases. Germline V gene sequence: CDR1 SGHRS, CDR2 YFSETQ. Trimming took 4 bases from V and 4 from J; bases not matched to a gene: 9. This CDR3 region has 15 residues. The CDR3 region is CASSVRGFGADTQYF. CDR3 nucleotide sequence: TGCGCCAGCAGCGTCAGGGGGTTCGGGGCAGATACGCAGTATTTT.

The chain is built from TRBV5-6 and TRBJ2-4; 13 bases are a match to TRBD2. Losses at the gene ends were 4 bases for V and 8 bases for J; bases not matched to a gene: 6. The germline V gene has CDR1 SGHDT and CDR2 YYEEEE. The CDR3 covers 15 residues. As DNA, the CDR3 is TGTGCCAGCAGCCGACTAGCGGGGGGCCCAGACATTCAGTACTTC. Residues: CASSRLAGGPDIQYF.

V is TRBV28 and J is TRBJ2-3; the D call may be TRBD1 or TRBD2 (6 bases each). Trimming removed 2 bases at V and 0 bases at J, with 12 bases between. The CDR3 runs to 16 residues. CDR1 is MDHEN, CDR2 SYDVKM, per germline. Here the CDR3 DNA reads TGTGCCAGCAGTTTAGGGGGGCTTGCTAGCACAGATACGCAGTATTTT. Its translation is CASSLGGLASTDTQYF.

The J gene is TRBJ1-1, the V gene TRBV6-5; tentative D call: TRBD1 (5 bases). The CDR3 sequence is 14 residues long. Trimming took off 1 base at V and 6 bases at J, with 12 bases between the two ends. Germline-derived CDR1 and CDR2 are MNHEY and SVGAGI. This CDR3 is CASSYYRGPSEAFF. CDR3 coding DNA: TGTGCCAGCAGTTACTATCGGGGACCCTCTGAAGCTTTCTTT.

V is TRBV7-2 and J is TRBJ2-1; 8 nucleotides match TRBD1. The CDR3 consists of 15 residues. V gave up 3 bases and J gave up 6 bases; unmatched junction bases: 7. The germline V gene has CDR1 SGHTA and CDR2 FQGNSA. This CDR3 reads CASSFQGASGNEQFF. The CDR3, as DNA: TGTGCCAGCAGCTTTCAGGGGGCGTCTGGCAATGAGCAGTTCTTC.

V and J are TRBV7-2 and TRBJ2-7; 9 bases are a match to TRBD1. CDR1 is SGHTA, CDR2 FQGNSA, per germline. The CDR3 has 16 residues. With V trimmed by 5 bases and J by 6 bases, 14 bases remained unmatched. The CDR3 region has the DNA TGTGCCAGCAGCCCCCAGGCCGGGACAGGGACCGGCGAGCAGTACTTC. This encodes CASSPQAGTGTGEQYF.

About this clone itself: This sample includes further DNA sequences coding for the same CDR3. The chain has TRBV6-5 and TRBJ2-7; D is undetermined. The CDR3 runs to 13 residues. Trimming pared 5 bases from V and 0 bases from J, leaving 8 bases between. Germline V gene sequence: CDR1 MNHEY, CDR2 SVGAGI. The CDR3 here is CASSRTSSYEQYF. Written as DNA, the CDR3 is TGTGCCAGCAGTAGGACGAGCTCCTACGAGCAGTACTTC.

V usage is TRBV7-9 and J usage is TRBJ2-5; 7 bases agree with TRBD1. Germline V gives CDR1 SEHNR, CDR2 FQNEAQ (reference sequence). This CDR3 comprises 16 residues. Trimming cost V 4 bases and J 1 base; bases outside gene matches: 9. This chain's CDR3 is CASSYGTVTIQETQYF. CDR3 bases: TGTGCCAGCAGCTACGGGACAGTGACGATCCAAGAGACCCAGTACTTC.

This rearrangement joins TRBV7-8 to TRBJ1-6; D not resolved. This CDR3 contains 14 residues. CDR1 SGHVS and CDR2 FQNEAQ come from the germline V gene. The germline V and J ends were trimmed by 1 base and 11 bases, with 12 bases remaining between them. In DNA form, the CDR3 reads TGTGCCAGCAGCTTAGAAGGTGGGTCTACACCCCTCCACTTT. It specifies CASSLEGGSTPLHF.

V is TRBV6-5 and J is TRBJ1-5; D gene ambiguous. Germline values: CDR1 MNHEY, CDR2 SVGAGI. The length of the CDR3 is 14 residues. V lost 3 bases and J 3 bases, leaving 9 bases between the germline ends. The CDR3 coding sequence is TGTGCCAGCAGTTATGACGGATTCAATCAGCCCCAGCATTTT. This translates into CASSYDGFNQPQHF.

The rearrangement links TRBV2 to TRBJ2-4; tentative D call: TRBD2 (6 bases). Looked up from germline, CDR1 is SNHLY and CDR2 is FYNNEI. Trimming took off 9 bases at V and 0 bases at J, with 9 bases between the two ends. The CDR3 is 13 amino acids. The CDR3, as DNA: TGTGCCAGTGGGGGACTAGCCAAAAACATTCAGTACTTC. It codes for CASGGLAKNIQYF.

This chain links TRBV2 with TRBJ1-6, with D unclear. Deletions cut 11 bases from V and 5 bases from J, with 10 bases between. Germline-derived CDR1 and CDR2 are SNHLY and FYNNEI. The CDR3 spans 12 residues. CDR3 amino acids: CAWASDNSPLHF. The CDR3 coding sequence is TGTGCCTGGGCTTCAGATAATTCACCCCTCCACTTT.

Remarks on this clone: Additional DNA sequences in this sample encode the identical CDR3. This rearrangement joins TRBV7-3 to TRBJ2-5; maybe TRBD1 (5 bases). V was clipped by 5 bases and J by 2 bases, with 9 bases between them. The CDR3 covers 13 residues. Germline V lookup: CDR1 SGHTA, CDR2 FQGTGA. The CDR3 region has the DNA TGTGCCAGCAGCCGAGGACAACAAGAGACCCAGTACTTC. The encoded protein is CASSRGQQETQYF.

The chain employs TRBV2 and TRBJ2-1; 8 bases are shared with TRBD2. The germline gives CDR1 SNHLY, CDR2 FYNNEI. This CDR3 has 15 residues. The V segment lost 6 bases and the J segment 4 bases; nucleotides outside the gene matches: 8. CDR3 loop: CASSERRGAYNEQFF. DNA of the CDR3: TGTGCCAGCAGCGAGCGGCGGGGGGCATACAATGAGCAGTTCTTC. Together with reference TRBV2 and TRBJ2-1, the CDR3 gives the full variable domain: EPEVTQTPSHQVTQMGQEVILRCVPISNHLYFYWYRQILGQKVEFLVSFYNNEISEKSEIFDDQFSVERPDGSNFTLKIRSTKLEDSAMYFCASSERRGAYNEQFFGPGTRLTVL.

This chain connects TRBV5-3 to TRBJ2-6; no firm D call. TRBV5-3 is classed as an ORF, of uncertain function. The CDR3 is 21 amino acids. V was trimmed by 4 bases and J by 3 bases, leaving 29 bases between them. CDR3 sequence reads: CARSVPDESQILGDGANVLTF. The CDR3 nucleotides read TGTGCCAGAAGCGTCCCAGACGAATCCCAGATCCTTGGCGATGGGGCCAACGTCCTGACTTTC.

The gene calls are TRBV25-1 and TRBJ2-5; D is perhaps TRBD2 (6 bases). Trimming shortened V by 2 bases and J by 5 bases, and 12 bases separated the two germline ends. Germline values: CDR1 MGHDK, CDR2 SYGVNS. CDR3 length equals 14 residues. The CDR3 here is CASSEPLGSETQYF. For the CDR3, the DNA is TGTGCCAGCAGTGAACCCCTCGGGAGTGAGACCCAGTACTTC. Looking up the rest from reference TRBV25-1 and TRBJ2-5 gives the full variable domain: EADIYQTPRYLVIGTGKKITLECSQTMGHDKMYWYQQDPGMELHLIHYSYGVNSTEKGDLSSESTVSRIRTEHFPLTLESARPSHTSQYLCASSEPLGSETQYFGPGTRLLVL.

The J gene is TRBJ2-5, the V gene TRBV5-1; 9 nucleotides align to TRBD1. The CDR3 is 13 amino acids. Germline V gives CDR1 SGHRS, CDR2 YFSETQ. The junction had 5 bases not matched to a gene; V was cut back by 6 bases and J by 5 bases. The CDR3, as DNA: TGCGCCAGCACACGGGACAGGGTTGAGACCCAGTACTTC. It codes for CASTRDRVETQYF.

The J gene is TRBJ1-5, the V gene TRBV19; 7 positions match TRBD1. This CDR3 spans 19 amino acids. The germline CDR1 and CDR2 sequences are LNHDA and SQIVND (reference sequence). V was clipped by 1 base and J by 0 bases; unmatched bases: 12. Written as DNA, the CDR3 is TGTGCCAGTAGTATAGTAGGTAGGGGGCCCGAGAATAGCAATCAGCCCCAGCATTTT. Amino acid sequence: CASSIVGRGPENSNQPQHF.

The gene calls are TRBV5-1 and TRBJ1-4; 7 bases line up with TRBD1. The V and J ends lost 4 bases and 7 bases, in that order; junction bases with no gene match: 7. CDR1 and CDR2 (germline): SGHRS, YFSETQ. CDR3 length: 14 amino acids. This CDR3 reads CASSQGQYTEKLFF. The DNA of the CDR3 is TGCGCCAGCAGCCAGGGACAGTATACTGAAAAACTGTTTTTT.

This chain uses TRBV4-3 with TRBJ2-1; 10 bases are a match to TRBD2. The germline gives CDR1 LGHNA, CDR2 YSLEER. V lost 2 bases and J lost 2; bases outside the gene matches: 3. The CDR3 contains 16 residues. The CDR3 protein is CASSQSLAGAYNEQFF. CDR3 DNA sequence: TGCGCCAGCAGCCAATCTCTAGCGGGGGCCTACAATGAGCAGTTCTTC.

This rearrangement joins TRBV6-1 to TRBJ1-5; possibly TRBD1 for D (5 bases). Trimming shortened V by 1 base and J by 4 bases, and 11 bases separated the two germline ends. From germline, CDR1 is MNHNS and CDR2 SASEGT. The length of the CDR3 is 15 residues. The CDR3 loop is CASSEDQGKNQPQHF. The CDR3 DNA follows: TGTGCCAGCAGTGAAGATCAGGGCAAAAATCAGCCCCAGCATTTT.

The CDR3 here is CASNREGGYEQYF. DNA of the CDR3: TGTGCCAGCAACCGGGAGGGAGGCTACGAGCAGTACTTC. The rearrangement uses TRBV6-5 and TRBJ2-7, with 8 bases fitting TRBD2. This CDR3 has 13 amino acids. Trimming took 7 bases from V and 3 from J; bases not matched to a gene: 5. Germline CDR1 reads MNHEY; CDR2 reads SVGAGI.

J is TRBJ1-1 and V is TRBV6-1; no firm D call. CDR1 and CDR2 from the germline V gene are MNHNS and SASEGT. V lost 7 bases, J lost 4 bases, and 13 bases lay in between. The CDR3 is 13 amino acids. In DNA, the CDR3 is TGTGCCAGCATGGGGAGGGAAAGCACTGAAGCTTTCTTT. The encoded protein is CASMGRESTEAFF.